The entry that follows covers one TCR beta chain sequence. Its target is not known. The CDR3 runs 12 residues. Germline loops: CDR1 SQVTM, CDR2 ANQGSEA. Through template switching, UMIs that included a 6-nucleotide sample barcode were added. TCRdb reprocessed the 5' RACE reads; each CDR3 protein has one entry and no DNA is given. The table counts just over 300,000 distinct CDR3 sequences; 5.6% lies in the top ten. This record comes from a study of monozygotic twins with inflammatory bowel disease. Points from the study as a whole: TCRbeta inverse Simpson diversity was decreased in IBD patients versus healthy co-twins. Discordant twins showed the same repertoire similarity as concordant twins, possibly from limited power.

What was sequenced was blood. The chain couples TRBV29-1 to TRBJ2-2; TCRdb designates TRBD2, a call that cannot be tested without DNA. This sequence originates from a human donor with ulcerative colitis or Crohn's disease, or a healthy co-twin of an affected twin (not recorded which). CDR3 sequence: CSVGRADGELFF.